This T cell receptor (beta chain) was sequenced in a study of TIL therapy for anti-PD-1-resistant metastatic lung cancer. Described time point: pre-treatment sample, taken before nivolumab and TIL therapy. Tumor tissue came from excised metastases, mostly pleural nodules or supraclavicular lymph nodes. Sequencing used immunoSEQ v3. Generated by immunoSEQ multiplex PCR, the TCRdb table keeps only in-frame clones and is missing some. This table holds about 7,000 clones, 60% to 80% found once. The V gene's germline CDR1 is KGHSH and CDR2 LQKENI. The V end was cut by 3 bases, the J end by 0 bases, with 14 bases between. The CDR3 spans 16 residues. By share, this clone ranks as large.

The clonotype comes from a person between 25 and 80 years old with non-small cell lung cancer. The chain employs TRBV18 and TRBJ1-2; maybe TRBD1 (6 bases). Sequenced material: tumor tissue, taken at baseline. DNA for the CDR3: TGTGCCAGCTCACCCGTCCGGGACACCTCTAACTATGGCTACACCTTC. This translates into CASSPVRDTSNYGYTF.